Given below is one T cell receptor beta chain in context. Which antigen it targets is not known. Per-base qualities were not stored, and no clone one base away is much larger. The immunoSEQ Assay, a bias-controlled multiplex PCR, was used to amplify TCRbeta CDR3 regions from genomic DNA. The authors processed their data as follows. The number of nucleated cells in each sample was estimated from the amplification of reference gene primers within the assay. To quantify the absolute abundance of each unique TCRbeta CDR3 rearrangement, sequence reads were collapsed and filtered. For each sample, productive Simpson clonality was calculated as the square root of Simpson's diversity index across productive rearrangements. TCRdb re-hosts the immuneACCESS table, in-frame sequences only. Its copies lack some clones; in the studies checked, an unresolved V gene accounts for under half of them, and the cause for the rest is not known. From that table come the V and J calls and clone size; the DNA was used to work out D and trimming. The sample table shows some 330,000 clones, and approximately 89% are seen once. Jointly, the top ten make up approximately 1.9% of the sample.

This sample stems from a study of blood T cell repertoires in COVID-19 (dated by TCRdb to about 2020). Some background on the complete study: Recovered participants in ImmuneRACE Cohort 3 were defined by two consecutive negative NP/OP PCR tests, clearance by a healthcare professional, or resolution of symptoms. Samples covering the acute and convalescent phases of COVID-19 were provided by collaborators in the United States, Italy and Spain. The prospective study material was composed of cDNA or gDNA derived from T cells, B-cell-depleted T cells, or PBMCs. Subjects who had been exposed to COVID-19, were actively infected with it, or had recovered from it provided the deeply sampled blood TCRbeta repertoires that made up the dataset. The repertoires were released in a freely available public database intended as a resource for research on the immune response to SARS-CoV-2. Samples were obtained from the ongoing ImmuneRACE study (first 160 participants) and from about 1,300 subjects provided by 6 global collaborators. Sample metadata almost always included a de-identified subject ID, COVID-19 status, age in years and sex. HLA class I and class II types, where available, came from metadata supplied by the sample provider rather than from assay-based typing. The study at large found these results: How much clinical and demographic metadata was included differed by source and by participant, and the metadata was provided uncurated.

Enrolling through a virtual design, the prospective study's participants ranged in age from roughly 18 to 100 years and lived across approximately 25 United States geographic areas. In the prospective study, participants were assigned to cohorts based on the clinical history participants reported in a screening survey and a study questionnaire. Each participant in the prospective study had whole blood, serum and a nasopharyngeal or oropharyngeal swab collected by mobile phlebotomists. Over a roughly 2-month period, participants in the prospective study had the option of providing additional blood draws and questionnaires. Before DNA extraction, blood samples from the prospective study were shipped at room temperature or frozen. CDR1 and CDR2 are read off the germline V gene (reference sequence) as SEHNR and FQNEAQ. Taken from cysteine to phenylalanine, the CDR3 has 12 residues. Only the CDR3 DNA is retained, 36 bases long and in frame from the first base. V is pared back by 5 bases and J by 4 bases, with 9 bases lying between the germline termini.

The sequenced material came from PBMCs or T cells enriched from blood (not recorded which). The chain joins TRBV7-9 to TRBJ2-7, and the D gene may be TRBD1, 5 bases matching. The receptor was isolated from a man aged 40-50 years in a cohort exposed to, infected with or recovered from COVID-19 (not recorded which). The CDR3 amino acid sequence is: CASSQRGYEQYF. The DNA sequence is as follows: TGTGCCAGCAGCCAAAGGGGATACGAGCAGTACTTC.